The clone carrying this T cell receptor beta chain was seen repeatedly, ten times or more. Its target is not known. These data originate in a study of T cells in Graves' hyperthyroidism and ophthalmopathy. General observations from the study: Within blood appeared most thyroid clonotypes that had expanded above 0.001. Model-based prediction identified ophthalmopathy a median 6.5 months prior to its onset.

Clinicians diagnosed patients from clinical symptoms, serum thyroxine and TRAb, thyroid ultrasound and orbital computed tomography. The V and J ends lost 3 bases and 1 base respectively, with 10 bases between them. The CDR3 has 15 amino acids. Per the germline V gene, CDR1 is SEHNR and CDR2 is FQNEAQ (reference sequence). RNA transcripts yielded amplified TCR beta CDR3 regions. During a first-round RT-PCR of the TCR CDR3, the HTBI primer set was used. TCRdb independently ran MiXCR on the multiplex PCR reads; one entry per CDR3 protein. In the table there are some 580,000 distinct CDR3 sequences, about a sixth of which are singletons.

The chain is built from TRBV7-9 and TRBJ2-1; weak D call: TRBD2 (6 bases). This receptor was obtained from a woman aged 40 to 50 with Graves' ophthalmopathy. Sequencing was carried out using blood. CDR3 sequence: CASSFLAFSYNEQFF. As DNA, the CDR3 is TGTGCCAGCAGCTTTCTAGCGTTTTCCTACAATGAGCAGTTCTTC.